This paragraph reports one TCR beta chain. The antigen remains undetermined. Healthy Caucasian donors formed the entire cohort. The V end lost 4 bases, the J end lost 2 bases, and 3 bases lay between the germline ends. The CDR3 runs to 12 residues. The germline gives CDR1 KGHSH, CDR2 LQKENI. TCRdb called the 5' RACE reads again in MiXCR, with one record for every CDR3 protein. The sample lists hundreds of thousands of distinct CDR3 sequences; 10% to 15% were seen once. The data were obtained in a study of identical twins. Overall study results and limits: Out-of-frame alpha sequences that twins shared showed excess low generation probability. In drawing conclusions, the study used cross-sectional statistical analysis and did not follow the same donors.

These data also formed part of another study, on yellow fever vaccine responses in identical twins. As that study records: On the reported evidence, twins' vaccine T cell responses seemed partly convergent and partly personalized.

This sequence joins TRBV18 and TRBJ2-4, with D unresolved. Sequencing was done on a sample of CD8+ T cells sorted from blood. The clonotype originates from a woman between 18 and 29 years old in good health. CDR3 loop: CASSRTKNIQYF. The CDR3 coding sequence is TGTGCCAGCTCACGGACCAAAAACATTCAGTACTTC.